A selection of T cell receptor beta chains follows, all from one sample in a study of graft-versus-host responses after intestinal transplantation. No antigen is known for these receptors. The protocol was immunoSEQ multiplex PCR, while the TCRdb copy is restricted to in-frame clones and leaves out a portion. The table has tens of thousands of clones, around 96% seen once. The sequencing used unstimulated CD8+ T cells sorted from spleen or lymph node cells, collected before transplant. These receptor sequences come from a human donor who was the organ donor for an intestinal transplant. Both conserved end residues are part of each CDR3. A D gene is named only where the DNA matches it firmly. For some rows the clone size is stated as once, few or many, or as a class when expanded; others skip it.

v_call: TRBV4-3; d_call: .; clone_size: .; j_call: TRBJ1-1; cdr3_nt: TGCGCCAGCAGCCAAGGGCCTGGCATGAACACTGAAGCTTTCTTT; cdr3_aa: CASSQGPGMNTEAFF
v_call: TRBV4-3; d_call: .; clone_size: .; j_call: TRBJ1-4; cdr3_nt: TGCGCCAGCAGCCAAGATCGTTTTCGCGAGGGGGAAAAACTGTTTTTT; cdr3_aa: CASSQDRFREGEKLFF
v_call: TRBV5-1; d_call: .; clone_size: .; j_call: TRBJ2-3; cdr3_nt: TGCGCCAGCAGCGGCCCCTTGGCTGATACGCAGTATTTT; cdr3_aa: CASSGPLADTQYF
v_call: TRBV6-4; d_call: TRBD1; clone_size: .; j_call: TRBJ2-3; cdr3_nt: TGTGCCAGCAGTGACTCGACAGGGGGCGCAGATACGCAGTATTTT; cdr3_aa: CASSDSTGGADTQYF
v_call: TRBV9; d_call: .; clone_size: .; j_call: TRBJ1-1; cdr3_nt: TGTGCCAGCAGCGCATTACAGGGAACGGCTGAAGCTTTCTTT; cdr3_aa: CASSALQGTAEAFF
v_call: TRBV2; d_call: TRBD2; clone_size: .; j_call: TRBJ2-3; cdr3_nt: TGTGCCAGCAGTGCAATAGCGGGGGGGCCTAGCACAGATACGCAGTATTTT; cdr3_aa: CASSAIAGGPSTDTQYF
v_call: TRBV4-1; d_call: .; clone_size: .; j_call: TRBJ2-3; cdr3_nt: TGCGCCAGCAGCGACATAGTTGCAGATACGCAGTATTTT; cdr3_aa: CASSDIVADTQYF
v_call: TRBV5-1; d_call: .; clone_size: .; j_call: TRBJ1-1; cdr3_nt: TGCGCCAGCAGCTGGGAGAGGAACACTGAAGCTTTCTTT; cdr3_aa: CASSWERNTEAFF
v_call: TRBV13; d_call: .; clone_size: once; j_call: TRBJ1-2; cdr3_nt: TGTGCCAGCAGCCCCCGGACAGATAACTATGGCTACACCTTC; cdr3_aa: CASSPRTDNYGYTF
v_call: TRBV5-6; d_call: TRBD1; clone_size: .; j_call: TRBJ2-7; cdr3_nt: TGTGCCAGCAGCCCCCGACAGGGGGCGAACGACGAGCAGTACTTC; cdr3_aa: CASSPRQGANDEQYF
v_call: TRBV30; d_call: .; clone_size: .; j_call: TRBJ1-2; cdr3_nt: TGTGCCTTCCCCTCAGGATATGGCTACACCTTC; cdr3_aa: CAFPSGYGYTF
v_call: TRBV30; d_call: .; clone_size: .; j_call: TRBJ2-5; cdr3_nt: TGTGCCTGGACCCCAGGGGGGGAGACCCAGTACTTC; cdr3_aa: CAWTPGGETQYF
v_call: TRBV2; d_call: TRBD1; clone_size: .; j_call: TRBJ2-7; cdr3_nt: TGTGCCAGCAGTGGAACAGGGGCGGGCTACGAGCAGTACTTC; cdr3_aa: CASSGTGAGYEQYF
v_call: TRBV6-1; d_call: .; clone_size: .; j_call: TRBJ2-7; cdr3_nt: TGTGCCAGCAGCGGGTTGGTGTACGAGCAGTACTTC; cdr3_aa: CASSGLVYEQYF
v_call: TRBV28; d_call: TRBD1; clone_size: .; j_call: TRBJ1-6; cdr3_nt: TGTGCCAGCAGGCGGACAGGGGATTATTCACCCCTCCACTTT; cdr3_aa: CASRRTGDYSPLHF
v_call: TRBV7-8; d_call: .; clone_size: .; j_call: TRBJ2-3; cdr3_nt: TGTGCCAGCAGCTTAATTGGATTACCTAGCACAGATACGCAGTATTTT; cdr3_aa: CASSLIGLPSTDTQYF
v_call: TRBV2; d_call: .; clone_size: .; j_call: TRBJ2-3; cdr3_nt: TGTGCCAGCAGGGACAGATACGCAGATACGCAGTATTTT; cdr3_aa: CASRDRYADTQYF
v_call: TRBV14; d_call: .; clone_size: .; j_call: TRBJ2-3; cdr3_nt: TGTGCCAGCAGCCACGGGACATACACAGATACGCAGTATTTT; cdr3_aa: CASSHGTYTDTQYF
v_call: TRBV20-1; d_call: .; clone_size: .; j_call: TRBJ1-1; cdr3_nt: TGCAGTGCTAGAGATGGGGCTGAAGCTTTCTTT; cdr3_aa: CSARDGAEAFF
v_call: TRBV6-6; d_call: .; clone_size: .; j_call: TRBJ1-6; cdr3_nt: TGTGCCAGCAGCAGGGAATCCTATAATTCACCCCTCCACTTT; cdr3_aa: CASSRESYNSPLHF
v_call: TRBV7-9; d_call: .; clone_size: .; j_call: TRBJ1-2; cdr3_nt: TGTGCCAGCAGCTTAGTTGCTAGGGATGGCTACACCTTC; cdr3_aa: CASSLVARDGYTF
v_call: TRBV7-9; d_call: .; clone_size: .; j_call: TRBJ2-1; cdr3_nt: TGTGCCAGCAGCTTAAAATCTGGAAGGCACTTCAATGAGCAGTTCTTC; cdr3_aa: CASSLKSGRHFNEQFF
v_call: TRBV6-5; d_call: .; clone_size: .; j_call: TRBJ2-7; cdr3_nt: TGTGCCAGCAGAGGGGGGCTTAGCTCCTACGAGCAGTACTTC; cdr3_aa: CASRGGLSSYEQYF
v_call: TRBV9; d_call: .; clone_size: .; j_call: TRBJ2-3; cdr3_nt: TGTGCCAGCAGCGTAACGGGGGCAAGCACAGATACGCAGTATTTT; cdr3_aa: CASSVTGASTDTQYF
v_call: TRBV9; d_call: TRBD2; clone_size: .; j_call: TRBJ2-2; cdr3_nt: TGTGCCAGCAGCGTAGCTTACGGGGGGGCCAACGGGGAGCTGTTTTTT; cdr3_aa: CASSVAYGGANGELFF
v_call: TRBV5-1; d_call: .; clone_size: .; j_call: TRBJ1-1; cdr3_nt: TGCGCCAGCAGCTTGCCAGGGAGCGCTGAAGCTTTCTTT; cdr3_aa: CASSLPGSAEAFF
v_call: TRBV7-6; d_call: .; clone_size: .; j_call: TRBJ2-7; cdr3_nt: TGTGCCAGCAGCCCGGGGAGGGGGTTCGACGAGCAGTACTTC; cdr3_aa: CASSPGRGFDEQYF
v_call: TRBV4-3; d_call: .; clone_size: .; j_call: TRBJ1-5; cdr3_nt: TGCGCCAGCAGTCCCGACAGCATTAATCAGCCCCAGCATTTT; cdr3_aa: CASSPDSINQPQHF
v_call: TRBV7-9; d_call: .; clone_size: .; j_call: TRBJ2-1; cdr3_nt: TGTGCCAGGACAGGACAGAACAATGAGCAGTTCTTC; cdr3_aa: CARTGQNNEQFF
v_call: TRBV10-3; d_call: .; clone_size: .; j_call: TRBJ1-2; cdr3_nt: TGTGCCATCAGTGCTTTGGGGACGGATGCCGTAGCTAACTATGGCTACACCTTC; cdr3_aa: CAISALGTDAVANYGYTF
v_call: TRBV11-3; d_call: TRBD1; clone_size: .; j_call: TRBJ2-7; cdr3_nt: TGTGCCAGCAGCCAGGGACAGGGGATCTACGAGCAGTACTTC; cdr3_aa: CASSQGQGIYEQYF
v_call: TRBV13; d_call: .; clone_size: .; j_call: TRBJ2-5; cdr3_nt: TGTGCCAGCAGTGGTTTAGGCGGGGGCAGGGGAGAGACCCAGTACTTC; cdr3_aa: CASSGLGGGRGETQYF
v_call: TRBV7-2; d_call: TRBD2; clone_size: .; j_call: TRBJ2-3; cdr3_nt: TGTGCCAGCAGCTCCCCTAGCGGGGGGTTTGGAGATACGCAGTATTTT; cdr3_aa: CASSSPSGGFGDTQYF